The clone carrying this T cell receptor beta chain occurred a few times. Its antigen is unidentified. This entry comes from a study of early T cells in non-severe SARS-CoV-2 infection. Looking at the study overall: Chains were unpaired, as sequencing was done on bulk RNA from unsorted whole blood.

Trimming pared 2 bases from V and 3 bases from J, leaving 0 bases between. CDR1 is SGHRS and CDR2 is YFSETQ in the germline V gene. This CDR3 is 12 amino acids long. Researchers attached unique molecular identifiers to individual cDNA molecules. TCRdb itself ran the 5' RACE reads through MiXCR, one entry per CDR3 protein. The data show 50,000 to 65,000 distinct CDR3 sequences, around 14% seen once. Study findings and constraints: VDJdb matching, biased toward anti-spike CD8 responses, missed private and CD4 specificities.

The TCR originated in an adult who was a healthcare worker with PCR-confirmed SARS-CoV-2 infection or an uninfected control (not recorded which). The rearrangement uses TRBV5-1 and TRBJ2-6; D uncertain. Sequencing used whole blood. CDR3 coding DNA: TGCGCCAGCAGCTTTGGGGCCAACGTCCTGACTTTC. Translated, it gives CASSFGANVLTF.